The source of this T cell receptor (beta chain) is a study of T-cell reconstitution after alpha-beta-depleted transplantation in children. General study findings and limits: Surviving recipient cells, namely T cells and thymic progenitors, were the source of high day-60 TCRbeta diversity in some patients. Several hundred expanded graft clones reportedly gave rise to the alpha-beta T cells present about two months after transplant. A year had passed since transplant, and T-cell counts and diversity by then came mostly from newly produced T cells.

Unique molecular identifiers featured in how the TCRbeta library was prepared. TCRdb reprocessed the PCR reads via MiXCR and lists one record per CDR3 protein. This table has more than 200,000 distinct CDR3 sequences, about 25% appearing once. On this clonotype itself: The antigen is unknown. The junction does not match germline at one end; this may be a read error.

The CDR3 contains 15 residues. CDR1 SGHTA and CDR2 FQGTGA come from the germline V gene. The V call is TRBV7-3, the J call TRBJ2-2, with 7 bases that match TRBD1. The specimen was PBMCs, collected before TCRalphabeta/CD19-depleted stem cell transplant. The TCR comes from a girl under 10 years old with Fanconi anemia, due to receive a stem cell transplant. CDR3 DNA sequence: TGTCCCAGCAGCGTGGGACAGCCCAACACCGGGGAGCTGTTTTTT. Translated, it gives CPSSVGQPNTGELFF.